A single sample is the source of the 32 T cell receptor beta chains below, sequenced in a study of T cells in Graves' hyperthyroidism and ophthalmopathy. The CDR3 regions of TCR beta were amplified from RNA transcripts. The HTBI primer set was used in a first-round RT-PCR of the TCR CDR3. TCRdb reanalysed the multiplex PCR reads using MiXCR and keeps one entry per CDR3 protein. This repertoire shows more than 550,000 distinct CDR3 sequences, 15% to 20% found once; its top ten account for over 15%. The sequenced material came from blood. These TCRs come from a woman in her forties or fifties with Graves' hyperthyroidism that later progressed to Graves' ophthalmopathy.

This clonotype has a handful of counts. The J gene is TRBJ1-1, the V gene TRBV12-3 or TRBV12-4; possibly TRBD1 for D (5 bases). This CDR3 is 14 amino acids long. V lost 6 bases and J lost 7, with 18 bases in between. The CDR3 DNA is TGTGCCAGCAGAGGGGAATCTGGAAGACATGAAGCTTTCTTT. Its protein product is CASRGESGRHEAFF.

This clonotype has just a few counts. This sequence joins TRBV3-1 and TRBJ1-5; D is possibly TRBD1 (5 bases). V was shortened by 1 base and J by 11 bases, with 15 bases between the two germline ends. Germline V CDR1 and CDR2: LGHDT, YNNKEL (reference sequence). This CDR3 has 14 amino acids. This CDR3 reads CASSQVGGLGAQHF. The CDR3 nucleotides read TGTGCCAGCAGCCAAGTGGGGGGACTCGGGGCCCAGCATTTT. Variable domain in full (rest from reference TRBV3-1 and TRBJ1-5): DTAVSQTPKYLVTQMGNDKSIKCEQNLGHDTMYWYKQDSKKFLKIMFSYNNKELIINETVPNRFSPKSPDKAHLNLHINSLELGDSAVYFCASSQVGGLGAQHFGDGTRLSIL.

A remark on this clonotype: Because the CDR3 is missing its conserved closing phenylalanine or tryptophan, this is likely a read error. This chain connects TRBV5-4 to TRBJ2-7; D gene ambiguous. Trimming took off 0 bases at V and 2 bases at J, with 6 bases between the two ends. Germline assignment: CDR1 SGHNT and CDR2 YYREEE (reference sequence). The CDR3 is made up of 13 amino acids. The CDR3: CASSLEPTYEQYL. The DNA for the CDR3 is TGTGCCAGCAGCTTGGAGCCAACCTACGAGCAGTACCTC.

This clonotype was recorded at least ten times. V gene TRBV6-1 combines with J gene TRBJ1-5; a weak D match, TRBD1 (5 bases). V lost 1 base to trimming and J lost 6 bases, with 16 bases between them. The CDR3 runs to 16 residues. CDR1 and CDR2 (germline): MNHNS, SASEGT. In DNA, the CDR3 is TGTGCCAGCAGTGAAGAGGTAGGGGTCCCGAGTCAGCCCCAGCATTTT. Protein product: CASSEEVGVPSQPQHF.

This clonotype has only a few counts. In DNA, the CDR3 is TGCGCCAGCAGCCCCAGGGACAGGGGCACCGGGGAGCTGTTTTTT. Translating gives CASSPRDRGTGELFF. The chain employs TRBV4-1 and TRBJ2-2, with 10 bases matching TRBD1. V was clipped by 4 bases and J by 4 bases; unmatched bases: 3. The CDR3 totals 15 residues. Germline-derived CDR1 and CDR2 are MGHRA and YSYEKL.

This chain joins TRBV3-1 and TRBJ2-5; a possible D gene is TRBD2 (6 bases). Germline V lookup: CDR1 LGHDT, CDR2 YNNKEL (reference sequence). This CDR3 contains 14 residues. Trimming took 5 bases from V and 0 from J, leaving 10 bases between them. The CDR3 protein is CASSDWGDQETQYF. The CDR3 DNA sequence: TGTGCCAGCAGCGACTGGGGGGACCAAGAGACCCAGTACTTC.

This clonotype was picked up many times. V usage is TRBV9 and J usage is TRBJ2-2; no clear D gene. Germline V gene data show CDR1 as SGDLS and CDR2 as YYNGEE. CDR3 length: 14 amino acids. The V and J ends lost 3 bases and 1 base respectively, with 7 bases between them. The CDR3 nucleotides read TGTGCCAGCAGCGGCCGACAGAACACCGGGGAGCTGTTTTTT. It translates to CASSGRQNTGELFF.

This chain uses TRBV5-4 with TRBJ2-1; TRBD1 matches 12 bases. The length of the CDR3 is 15 residues. Trimming at V came to 1 base and at J to 6 bases, leaving 2 bases not matched to a gene. Germline-derived CDR1 and CDR2 are SGHNT and YYREEE (reference sequence). The CDR3 here is CASSLPGQGANEQFF. The CDR3 DNA reads as TGTGCCAGCAGCTTGCCGGGACAGGGGGCCAATGAGCAGTTCTTC.

The V gene is TRBV27, the J gene TRBJ2-1; the match to TRBD1 covers 9 bases. Germline values: CDR1 MNHEY, CDR2 SMNVEV (reference sequence). With 6 bases clipped from V and 8 bases from J, the junction kept 2 bases outside the gene matches. The CDR3 contains 12 residues. The DNA for the CDR3 is TGTGCCAGCAGAGGACAGGGGTATGAGCAGTTCTTC. Translation gives CASRGQGYEQFF.

There are many counts of this clonotype. This sequence joins TRBV3-1 and TRBJ1-5, with 7 bases lining up with TRBD1. Per germline, CDR1 LGHDT and CDR2 YNNKEL (reference sequence). This CDR3 is 15 amino acids long. The J segment lost 4 bases and the V segment lost 0 bases, leaving 3 bases of the junction unmatched. The CDR3 nucleotides read TGTGCCAGCAGCCAAGATCTGGGACAGAATCAGCCCCAGCATTTT. Protein product: CASSQDLGQNQPQHF.

As for this clonotype: The junction does not match germline at one end; this may be a read error. J is TRBJ2-3 and V is TRBV12-3 or TRBV12-4; no definite D call. This CDR3 region has 14 residues. The CDR3 DNA reads TGTGCCAGCAGTTTCCCAGAGCCCACAGATGCGCAGTATTTT. Translating gives CASSFPEPTDAQYF.

This clonotype has only a few counts. The junction and the germline gene differ at one end; a read error may be behind it. The chain couples TRBV13 to TRBJ2-7, with a tentative D call TRBD2 (7 bases). The germline V gene has CDR1 PRHDT and CDR2 FYEKMQ (reference sequence). The CDR3 consists of 15 residues. CDR3 nucleotides: TGTGCCAGCACCCCGGGGGGAGCAGGGGCCTACGGGCAGTACTTC. Translated, it gives CASTPGGAGAYGQYF.

The V and J genes are TRBV7-9 and TRBJ2-5; 10 bases line up with TRBD1. Per the germline V gene, CDR1 is SEHNR and CDR2 is FQNEAQ (reference sequence). CDR3 size: 17 residues. After removal of 5 bases from V and 5 bases from J, the junction contained 14 bases not matched to a gene. CDR3 DNA: TGTGCCAGCAGCCCGACGGACAGGGGGACTTCTTATGAGACCCAGTACTTC. This sequence encodes CASSPTDRGTSYETQYF.

This clonotype was detected only a few times. The chain joins TRBV7-2 to TRBJ1-5; D may be TRBD1 (5 bases). The CDR3 consists of 15 residues. The V gene lost 5 bases and the J gene lost 6 bases, with 17 bases spanning the gap. Germline V gene data show CDR1 as SGHTA and CDR2 as FQGNSA. The CDR3 DNA reads TGTGCCAGCAGCCCCTGGACGGGGGGGAGTCAGCCCCAGCATTTT. The encoded protein is CASSPWTGGSQPQHF.

This clonotype appeared a few times. V gene TRBV12-3 or TRBV12-4 combines with J gene TRBJ2-7; the D gene is possibly TRBD1 (6 bases). This CDR3 is built from 15 residues. Between the trimmed V and J ends, which lost 5 bases and 1 base, there was a span of 15 bases. The CDR3 spells CASSPRGTSSYEQYF. The CDR3 DNA reads as TGTGCCAGCAGTCCCCGTGGGACATCTTCCTACGAGCAGTACTTC.

The V gene is TRBV6-1, the J gene TRBJ2-3; D possibly corresponds to TRBD2 (6 bases). Trimming left V 11 bases short and J 1 base short, with 16 bases between. Germline CDR1 and CDR2: MNHNS and SASEGT. The CDR3 is 14 residues long. The CDR3 sequence is CACAGGRGTDTQYF. CDR3 nucleotide sequence: TGTGCCTGCGCCGGGGGACGGGGCACAGATACGCAGTATTTT.

This clonotype was observed many times. The V and J genes are TRBV7-8 and TRBJ1-1; D call uncertain. Germline V gene sequence: CDR1 SGHVS, CDR2 FQNEAQ. V dropped 1 base and J dropped 6 bases, with 18 bases sitting between them. The CDR3 extends over 16 amino acids. The CDR3 spells CASSLGARLMSAEAFF. DNA of the CDR3: TGTGCCAGCAGCTTAGGGGCCAGGCTGATGAGCGCTGAAGCTTTCTTT.

This chain links TRBV2 with TRBJ2-1; 8 bases are shared with TRBD1. The CDR3 covers 15 residues. Germline V lookup: CDR1 SNHLY, CDR2 FYNNEI. J gave up 7 bases and V 1 base, and 6 bases lay outside the gene matches. The CDR3 region has the DNA TGTGCCAGCAGTGAAGGGGCAGGGGGCTATAATGAGCAGTTCTTC. This translates into CASSEGAGGYNEQFF.

This clonotype was counted a few times. This chain links TRBV27 with TRBJ2-4; tentative D call: TRBD2 (6 bases). The CDR3 is made up of 14 amino acids. V was clipped by 3 bases and J by 4 bases, with 10 bases between them. The V gene's germline CDR1 is MNHEY and CDR2 SMNVEV (reference sequence). CDR3 residues: CASSFRAGKNIQYF. DNA of the CDR3: TGTGCCAGCAGTTTTCGGGCGGGAAAAAACATTCAGTACTTC.

The rearrangement joins TRBV7-8 to TRBJ2-7; D ambiguous. The CDR3 sequence is 16 residues long. Germline loops: CDR1 SGHVS, CDR2 FQNEAQ. Trimming stripped 4 bases from V and 0 bases from J, with 16 bases between. CDR3: CASSSDRVRPSYEQYF. CDR3 nucleotides: TGTGCCAGCAGCTCGGACCGAGTTAGACCCTCCTACGAGCAGTACTTC. The full variable domain, rest sourced from reference TRBV7-8 and TRBJ2-7, is GAGVSQSPRYKVAKRGQDVALRCDPISGHVSLFWYQQALGQGPEFLTYFQNEAQLDKSGLPSDRFFAERPEGSVSTLKIQRTQQEDSAVYLCASSSDRVRPSYEQYFGPGTRLTVT.

This clonotype was observed a few times. V usage is TRBV10-3 and J usage is TRBJ2-5; D perhaps matches TRBD1 (6 bases). The germline gives CDR1 ENHRY, CDR2 SYGVKD. This CDR3 has 13 amino acids. V shed 10 bases and J shed 0 bases, with 12 bases lying between them. The CDR3 reads CATTTGYQETQYF. The CDR3 DNA reads TGTGCCACCACTACAGGGTACCAAGAGACCCAGTACTTC.

Many counts were recorded for this clonotype. This sequence joins TRBV3-1 and TRBJ1-1; D unresolved. Germline assignment: CDR1 LGHDT and CDR2 YNNKEL (reference sequence). Trimming left V 0 bases short and J 0 bases short, with 8 bases between. The CDR3 contains 15 residues. The CDR3 is CASSQENRVNTEAFF. In DNA, the CDR3 is TGTGCCAGCAGCCAAGAAAATAGGGTGAACACTGAAGCTTTCTTT.

The chain couples TRBV29-1 to TRBJ2-3; possibly TRBD2 for D (5 bases). The CDR3 consists of 15 residues. Trimming removed 8 bases at V and 5 bases at J, with 23 bases between. CDR1 and CDR2 (germline): SQVTM, ANQGSEA. CDR3 loop: CSSLSVAGVGDTQYF. The DNA for the CDR3 is TGCAGCTCGCTTTCCGTTGCCGGGGTCGGAGATACGCAGTATTTT.

This chain uses TRBV2 with TRBJ2-1; 7 positions agree with TRBD2. This CDR3 spans 16 amino acids. Germline-derived CDR1 and CDR2 are SNHLY and FYNNEI. The V segment lost 4 bases and the J segment 9 bases; nucleotides outside the gene matches: 15. CDR3 sequence reads: CASSGSTAGYGGEQFF. CDR3 coding DNA: TGTGCCAGCAGTGGTAGTACAGCGGGGTATGGAGGTGAGCAGTTCTTC.

V is TRBV12-3 or TRBV12-4 and J is TRBJ1-1, with D perhaps TRBD1 (5 bases). The CDR3 consists of 14 residues. The V end was cut by 7 bases, the J end by 1 base, with 13 bases between. In DNA, the CDR3 is TGTGCCAGCACTTGGGGCGCAGGGAACACTGAAGCTTTCTTT. Its protein product is CASTWGAGNTEAFF.

This clonotype was detected ten times or more. This chain connects TRBV12-3 or TRBV12-4 to TRBJ2-5, with D possibly TRBD2 on 6 matching bases. This CDR3 is 14 amino acids long. Trimming cost V 3 bases and J 7 bases, with 15 bases left between them. For the CDR3, the DNA is TGTGCCAGCAGTTTCTGGGGGTTCGGGGGGACCCAGTACTTC. Protein: CASSFWGFGGTQYF.

This clonotype was seen many times. The V call is TRBV11-2, the J call TRBJ1-2; no reliable D call. The CDR3 sequence is 15 residues long. CDR1 is SGHAT, CDR2 FQNNGV, per germline. Trimming took 5 bases from V and 2 from J, leaving 15 bases between them. In nucleotides, the CDR3 is TGTGCCAGCAGCCGCACGTCCCCGCAAAACTATGGCTACACCTTC. This encodes CASSRTSPQNYGYTF.

The V gene is TRBV5-5, the J gene TRBJ2-2; D might be TRBD1 or TRBD2, each matching 5 bases. This CDR3 has 15 residues. Trimming cost V 4 bases and J 4 bases, with 14 bases left between them. Germline V gene data show CDR1 as SGHKS and CDR2 as YYEKEE (reference sequence). The CDR3 coding sequence is TGTGCCAGCAGCCCTGGGGGACGGATCACCGGGGAGCTGTTTTTT. Its protein product is CASSPGGRITGELFF. Filled out from reference TRBV5-5 and TRBJ2-2, the complete variable domain reads DAGVTQSPTHLIKTRGQQVTLRCSPISGHKSVSWYQQVLGQGPQFIFQYYEKEERGRGNFPDRFSARQFPNYSSELNVNALLLGDSALYLCASSPGGRITGELFFGEGSRLTVL.

DNA for the CDR3: TGTGCCAGCAGCCCCGGATGGACAGGGGGCCCAGATACGCAGTATTTT. This encodes CASSPGWTGGPDTQYF. The chain employs TRBV12-3 or TRBV12-4 and TRBJ2-3; 11 nucleotides line up with TRBD1. The ends lost 6 bases at V and 4 bases at J; junction bases unmatched: 9. This CDR3 comprises 16 residues.

This clonotype showed up many times. V usage is TRBV2 and J usage is TRBJ2-3; D is unresolved. V gave up 4 bases and J gave up 0 bases, with 11 bases separating them. CDR3 length: 15 amino acids. Germline V CDR1 and CDR2: SNHLY, FYNNEI. The CDR3 nucleotides are TGTGCCAGCAGTGTAAAAGTCCATAGCACAGATACGCAGTATTTT. Encoded protein: CASSVKVHSTDTQYF.

The chain carries TRBV9 and TRBJ1-1; 9 bases match TRBD1. V was pared by 3 bases and J by 1 base, with 7 bases of the junction left unmatched. This CDR3 is 16 amino acids long. Germline CDR1 reads SGDLS; CDR2 reads YYNGEE. CDR3 coding DNA: TGTGCCAGCAGCGCGGACAGGGGTTTATGGAACACTGAAGCTTTCTTT. Its translation: CASSADRGLWNTEAFF.

The V and J genes are TRBV5-6 and TRBJ1-6; TRBD1 aligns across 10 bases. This CDR3 is 17 amino acids long. V was clipped by 4 bases and J by 2 bases; unmatched bases: 6. Per the germline V gene, CDR1 is SGHDT and CDR2 is YYEEEE. Here the CDR3 reads CASSTRQGAAYNSPLHF. The CDR3 region has the DNA TGTGCCAGCAGCACCCGACAGGGGGCGGCCTATAATTCACCCCTCCACTTT.